This T cell receptor beta chain originates from a study of neoadjuvant anti-PD-1 for oral cavity cancer. As for the study in general: Before surgery, most patients got three to four biweekly 3 mg/kg nivolumab doses. Non-progressing patients received a fourth nivolumab dose near day 43, then surgery on days 50-56.

Measured with immunoSEQ multiplex PCR; TCRdb has only the in-frame clones, and not every one. The profile shows over 11,000 clones, roughly 82% of them singletons. V lost 6 bases to trimming and J lost 6 bases; unmatched junction nucleotides: 10. There are 15 residues in the CDR3. In germline, CDR1 is SEHNR, CDR2 FQNEAQ (reference sequence). Time point denoted: after neoadjuvant nivolumab, at surgical resection. Stage II-IVA oral cavity squamous cell carcinoma was new and untreated by systemic or radiation therapy. Patients had HPV-negative, locally advanced oral cavity squamous cell carcinoma. The clonotype was recovered from a person between 40 and 85 years old with oral cavity squamous cell carcinoma. Sequencing used PBMCs, obtained after nivolumab (anti-PD-1) treatment. The gene calls are TRBV7-9 and TRBJ2-1, with TRBD2 identical over 8 bases. The CDR3 sequence: CASSLALAETNEQFF. CDR3 bases: TGTGCCAGCAGTCTTGCACTAGCGGAGACCAATGAGCAGTTCTTC.